The 8 T cell receptor beta chains given below trace back to one sample, sequenced in a study of blood T cell repertoires in COVID-19. Measured with immunoSEQ multiplex PCR; TCRdb has only the in-frame clones, and not every one. This table holds under 95,000 clones, around 86% found once. Material for sequencing was peripheral blood. The origin of the receptors is a woman over 75 with acute or convalescent COVID-19.

The rearrangement uses TRBV5-1 and TRBJ2-3; D gene uncertain. The CDR3 is made up of 15 amino acids. Between the trimmed V and J ends, which lost 4 bases and 2 bases, there was a span of 14 bases. CDR1 and CDR2 from the germline V gene are SGHRS and YFSETQ. CDR3 protein: CASSTPGPSTDTQYF. The CDR3 DNA reads TGCGCCAGCAGCACCCCGGGTCCTTCCACAGATACGCAGTATTTT.

The chain links TRBV6-6 to TRBJ2-3, with no clear D. Germline V gene data show CDR1 as MNHNY and CDR2 as SVGAGI (reference sequence). Deletions cut 6 bases from V and 6 bases from J, with 10 bases between. The CDR3 extends over 12 amino acids. The CDR3 loop reads CASSSDWDTQYF. CDR3 nucleotide sequence: TGTGCCAGCAGCTCTGACTGGGATACGCAGTATTTT.

The chain recombines TRBV3-1 (or the pseudogene TRBV3-2) with TRBJ2-5; 14 bases align to TRBD2. Trimming removed 5 bases from V and 6 bases from J; junction bases left unmatched: 5. CDR1 is LGHDT, CDR2 YNNKEL, per germline (reference sequence). This CDR3 comprises 15 residues. The CDR3 DNA is TGTGCCAGCAGCTCCGGGACTAGCGGGGGAAAGACCCAGTACTTC. Its protein is CASSSGTSGGKTQYF.

This clone was picked up a small number of times. V gene TRBV6-6 combines with J gene TRBJ2-1; 9 nucleotides align to TRBD1. CDR1 MNHNY and CDR2 SVGAGI come from the germline V gene (reference sequence). Trimming took 4 bases from V and 9 from J; bases not matched to a gene: 7. CDR3 size: 14 residues. Here the CDR3 reads CASSSTGGWGEQFF. The CDR3 nucleotides read TGTGCCAGCAGTTCGACAGGGGGTTGGGGTGAGCAGTTCTTC.

This clone has only one observation. The chain recombines TRBV30 with TRBJ1-4, with a tentative D call TRBD1 (6 bases). Trimming removed 0 bases from V and 7 bases from J, with 18 bases in between. Germline CDR1 GTSNPN, CDR2 SVGIG (reference sequence). The CDR3 loop spans 16 amino acids. CDR3: CAWSVRMGASVEKLFF. CDR3 coding DNA: TGTGCCTGGAGTGTGAGAATGGGGGCGAGTGTTGAAAAACTGTTTTTT.

The chain joins TRBV11-2 to TRBJ1-2, with D unclear. From germline, CDR1 is SGHAT and CDR2 FQNNGV. This CDR3 region has 13 residues. V gave up 0 bases and J gave up 4 bases, with 6 bases separating them. CDR3 sequence: CASSLEQIYGYTF. CDR3 nucleotides: TGTGCCAGCAGCTTAGAACAGATCTATGGCTACACCTTC.

CDR3 bases: TGCGCCAGCAGCTTGCTGTCAGGGGATTCGACCGGGGAGCTGTTTTTT. As protein: CASSLLSGDSTGELFF. This chain joins TRBV5-1 and TRBJ2-2, with D maybe TRBD1 (6 bases). The CDR3 is 16 amino acids. The V gene lost 1 base and the J gene lost 5 bases, with 15 bases spanning the gap. Germline V CDR1 and CDR2: SGHRS, YFSETQ.

This clone was seen once. The chain is built from TRBV6-6 and TRBJ1-3; D unresolved. CDR1 is MNHNY and CDR2 is SVGAGI in the germline V gene (reference sequence). The V end was cut by 6 bases, the J end by 4 bases, with 19 bases between. The CDR3 runs 16 residues. CDR3 in DNA: TGTGCCAGCAGCCCCCGGGAAGCCGGGCGAGGAAACACCATATATTTT. It translates to CASSPREAGRGNTIYF.